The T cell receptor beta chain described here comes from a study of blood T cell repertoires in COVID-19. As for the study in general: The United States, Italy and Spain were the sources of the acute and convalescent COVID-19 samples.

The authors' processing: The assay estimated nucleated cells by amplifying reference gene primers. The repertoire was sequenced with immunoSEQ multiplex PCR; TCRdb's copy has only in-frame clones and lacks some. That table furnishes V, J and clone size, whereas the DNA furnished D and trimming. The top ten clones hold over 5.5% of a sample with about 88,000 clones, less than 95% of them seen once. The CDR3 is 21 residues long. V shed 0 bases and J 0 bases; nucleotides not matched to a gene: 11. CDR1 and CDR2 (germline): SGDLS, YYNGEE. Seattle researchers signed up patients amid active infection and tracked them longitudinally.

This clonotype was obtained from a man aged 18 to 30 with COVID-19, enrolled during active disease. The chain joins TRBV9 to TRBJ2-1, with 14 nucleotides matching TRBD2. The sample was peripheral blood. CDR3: CASSVEPGLAGGQSSYNEQFF. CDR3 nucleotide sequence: TGTGCCAGCAGCGTAGAACCTGGACTAGCGGGAGGACAGAGCTCCTACAATGAGCAGTTCTTC.